The 22 T cell receptor beta chains below come from one sample, sequenced in a study of Ad26.COV2.S vaccination and SARS-CoV-2 variants. Assay: immunoSEQ multiplex PCR; the TCRdb copy retains only in-frame clones and omits some. The table records 350,000 to 400,000 clones, 75% to 90% of them present only once. Described treatment: over 15 received Ad26.COV2.S at low or high dose, single or two shots; a few received placebo; per-sample allocation not given. Sampling occurred on day 63 after the first vaccine or placebo injection. The specimen comprised peripheral blood, sampled in a trial of Ad26.COV2.S vaccine versus placebo. Receptor source: a person aged 18 to 59 who received the Ad26.COV2.S COVID-19 vaccine or a placebo.

V is TRBV19 and J is TRBJ2-7, with TRBD1 matching 9 bases. The CDR3 covers 14 residues. CDR1 LNHDA and CDR2 SQIVND come from the germline V gene (reference sequence). J gave up 2 bases and V 10 bases, and 9 bases lay outside the gene matches. The CDR3 is CATEDRGATYEQYF. The CDR3 DNA sequence: TGTGCCACCGAGGACAGGGGTGCTACCTACGAGCAGTACTTC.

The V call is TRBV4-2, the J call TRBJ2-5, with TRBD2 identical over 9 bases. CDR3 length equals 15 residues. V was pared by 1 base and J by 5 bases, with 5 bases of the junction left unmatched. The germline V gene has CDR1 LGHNA and CDR2 YNFKEQ. This chain's CDR3 is CASSQARGGTETQYF. The CDR3 DNA reads as TGTGCCAGCAGCCAAGCGCGGGGGGGGACGGAGACCCAGTACTTC.

The chain uses TRBV9 and TRBJ2-7; perhaps D is TRBD1 or TRBD2 (7 bases each). This CDR3 is built from 15 residues. Looked up from germline, CDR1 is SGDLS and CDR2 is YYNGEE. Trimming pared 4 bases from V and 1 base from J, leaving 15 bases between. The CDR3 is CASSPGEGASYEQYF. The CDR3, as DNA: TGTGCCAGCAGCCCTGGGGAGGGGGCTTCCTACGAGCAGTACTTC. The full variable domain, rest sourced from reference TRBV9 and TRBJ2-7, is DSGVTQTPKHLITATGQRVTLRCSPRSGDLSVYWYQQSLDQGLQFLIQYYNGEERAKGNILERFSAQQFPDLHSELNLSSLELGDSALYFCASSPGEGASYEQYFGPGTRLTVT.

This clone was seen just once. The J gene is TRBJ2-1, the V gene TRBV3-1 (or the pseudogene TRBV3-2), with TRBD2 identical over 11 bases. CDR1 is LGHDT and CDR2 is YNNKEL in the germline V gene (reference sequence). V trimming: 3 bases; J trimming: 6 bases; junction bases outside the gene matches: 7. CDR3 length: 16 amino acids. For the CDR3, the DNA is TGTGCCAGCAGCCAGGAGGGACTAGCGGAGCCCAATGAGCAGTTCTTC. It encodes CASSQEGLAEPNEQFF.

The chain carries TRBV12-2 and TRBJ2-3. TRBV12-2 is recorded as a pseudogene. The CDR3 length is 16 residues. DNA of the CDR3: TGTGCAAGTCGCCATAACGGGGCCAGACACACAGATACGCAGTATTTT. The encoded protein is CASRHNGARHTDTQYF.

The J gene is TRBJ1-5, the V gene TRBV27; D remains ambiguous. Germline CDR1 MNHEY, CDR2 SMNVEV (reference sequence). Trimming shortened V by 5 bases and J by 2 bases, and 13 bases separated the two germline ends. The CDR3 is 15 residues long. CDR3: CASSPRSIGNQPQHF. The CDR3 DNA follows: TGTGCCAGCAGTCCGCGGAGCATTGGCAATCAGCCCCAGCATTTT.

The chain is built from TRBV6-5 and TRBJ2-1; 12 positions match TRBD2. The CDR3 is 14 amino acids. Looked up from germline, CDR1 is MNHEY and CDR2 is SVGAGI. Trimming cost V 8 bases and J 7 bases; bases outside gene matches: 6. The CDR3 sequence is CASWTSGERNEQFF. The CDR3 DNA follows: TGTGCCAGCTGGACTAGCGGGGAGAGGAATGAGCAGTTCTTC.

The chain uses TRBV18 and TRBJ2-3; D is possibly TRBD1 (5 bases). Germline V gene data show CDR1 as KGHSH and CDR2 as LQKENI. The V end lost 3 bases, the J end lost 8 bases, and 12 bases lay between the germline ends. The CDR3 has 13 amino acids. CDR3 amino acids: CASSPTDRGTQYF. CDR3 coding DNA: TGTGCCAGCTCACCTACCGACAGAGGTACGCAGTATTTT. Complete variable domain (other parts from reference TRBV18 and TRBJ2-3): NAGVMQNPRHLVRRRGQEARLRCSPMKGHSHVYWYRQLPEEGLKFMVYLQKENIIDESGMPKERFSAEFPKEGPSILRIQQVVRGDSAAYFCASSPTDRGTQYFGPGTRLTVL.

This clone was seen more than once but under ten times. This rearrangement joins TRBV6-1 to TRBJ2-7; tentatively, D is TRBD2 (6 bases). Between the trimmed V and J ends, which lost 1 base and 3 bases, there was a span of 13 bases. Per germline, CDR1 MNHNS and CDR2 SASEGT. This CDR3 region has 15 residues. CDR3 nucleotide sequence: TGTGCCAGCAGTGAAGGGGGCGGGACGGTCTACGAGCAGTACTTC. Residues: CASSEGGGTVYEQYF.

The chain has TRBV27 and TRBJ2-4; the D is unclear. CDR1 and CDR2 from the germline V gene are MNHEY and SMNVEV (reference sequence). V lost 0 bases to trimming and J lost 4 bases, with 10 bases between them. CDR3 length equals 15 residues. The CDR3 DNA sequence: TGTGCCAGCAGTTTATCGCCGGCCGGAAAAAACATTCAGTACTTC. Protein: CASSLSPAGKNIQYF.

The rearrangement joins TRBV5-4 to TRBJ1-6, with D tentatively TRBD1 (6 bases). Germline V gene data show CDR1 as SGHNT and CDR2 as YYREEE (reference sequence). V lost 0 bases to trimming and J lost 9 bases, with 7 bases between them. The CDR3 consists of 13 residues. The CDR3 sequence: CASSLDRVSPLHF. In DNA form, the CDR3 reads TGTGCCAGCAGCTTGGACAGGGTTTCACCCCTCCACTTT.

J is TRBJ1-2 and V is TRBV5-1; TRBD1 is a possible D gene (5 bases). This CDR3 region has 15 residues. With 0 bases removed from V and 6 bases from J, the gap between germline ends came to 15 bases. The germline CDR1 and CDR2 sequences are SGHRS and YFSETQ. CDR3 DNA: TGCGCCAGCAGCTTGGAGTTTCGGGGGTTGGATGGCTACACCTTC. Protein product: CASSLEFRGLDGYTF.

This chain links TRBV6-5 with TRBJ1-3; possible D gene TRBD1, 5 bases. The CDR3 is made up of 14 amino acids. Deletions cut 8 bases from V and 0 bases from J, with 11 bases between. The V gene's germline CDR1 is MNHEY and CDR2 SVGAGI. The CDR3 bases are TGTGCCAGCCAGACAGCGATCTCTGGAAACACCATATATTTT. Residues: CASQTAISGNTIYF.

A word on this clone: The same CDR3 also results from other DNA sequences found in this sample. V is TRBV10-1 and J is TRBJ2-1; 7 bases match TRBD2. Germline values: CDR1 WNHNN, CDR2 SYGVQD (reference sequence). J lost 4 bases, V lost 4 bases, and 1 base had no gene match. The CDR3 consists of 13 residues. The CDR3 here is CASSGTRYNEQFF. DNA of the CDR3: TGCGCCAGCAGTGGGACTAGATACAATGAGCAGTTCTTC.

The chain has TRBV27 and TRBJ2-2; the D call may be TRBD1 or TRBD2 (5 bases each). Germline CDR1 and CDR2: MNHEY and SMNVEV (reference sequence). The V end lost 3 bases, the J end lost 0 bases, and 11 bases lay between the germline ends. The CDR3 is made up of 16 amino acids. DNA for the CDR3: TGTGCCAGCAGTTTTGGGATGGGGGCGAACACCGGGGAGCTGTTTTTT. Protein: CASSFGMGANTGELFF.

This chain links TRBV7-9 with TRBJ1-2, with unresolved D. Trimming stripped 5 bases from V and 4 bases from J, with 8 bases between. The germline gives CDR1 SEHNR, CDR2 FQNEAQ (reference sequence). The CDR3 totals 12 residues. CDR3 sequence: CASSEQFYGYTF. For the CDR3, the DNA is TGTGCCAGCAGCGAACAGTTCTATGGCTACACCTTC. Filled out from reference TRBV7-9 and TRBJ1-2, the complete variable domain reads DTGVSQNPRHKITKRGQNVTFRCDPISEHNRLYWYRQTLGQGPEFLTYFQNEAQLEKSRLLSDRFSAERPKGSFSTLEIQRTEQGDSAMYLCASSEQFYGYTFGSGTRLTVV.

This clone has only one observation. V usage is TRBV7-2 and J usage is TRBJ2-3; 7 bases map to TRBD1. The CDR3 loop spans 15 amino acids. The V gene end was trimmed by 3 bases and the J gene end by 2 bases; junction bases not matched to a gene: 5. Germline lookup yields CDR1 SGHTA and CDR2 FQGNSA. The CDR3 sequence is CASSFRGYDTDTQYF. In DNA form, the CDR3 reads TGTGCCAGCAGCTTCAGGGGGTACGACACAGATACGCAGTATTTT.

This sequence joins TRBV7-9 and TRBJ1-5; D call uncertain. The CDR3 has 12 residues. Trimming pared 5 bases from V and 5 bases from J, leaving 7 bases between. Germline CDR1 is SEHNR and CDR2 is FQNEAQ (reference sequence). The CDR3 here is CASSQQDQPQHF. The CDR3 bases are TGTGCCAGCAGCCAACAAGATCAGCCCCAGCATTTT.

The rearrangement links TRBV9 to TRBJ2-1; 9 bases line up with TRBD2. The V segment lost 4 bases and the J segment 1 base; nucleotides outside the gene matches: 12. CDR3 length equals 18 residues. Germline V CDR1 and CDR2: SGDLS, YYNGEE. The CDR3 DNA follows: TGTGCCAGCAGCCCTAGAGCTAGCGGGATTACGTCCTACAATGAGCAGTTCTTC. Residues: CASSPRASGITSYNEQFF.

This chain connects TRBV18 to TRBJ1-1, with TRBD1 matching over 7 bases. Germline CDR1 KGHSH, CDR2 LQKENI. The CDR3 runs to 14 residues. Losses at the gene ends were 3 bases for V and 4 bases for J; bases not matched to a gene: 5. CDR3 sequence: CASSPQGGFTEAFF. In nucleotides, the CDR3 is TGTGCCAGCTCACCTCAAGGGGGCTTCACTGAAGCTTTCTTT.

The chain has TRBV10-2 and TRBJ2-5; D perhaps matches TRBD2 (5 bases). The ends were cut back, 4 bases at V and 1 base at J, with 7 bases in the middle. CDR3 length: 13 amino acids. Germline lookup yields CDR1 WSHSY and CDR2 SAAADI. The CDR3 DNA sequence: TGCGCCAGCAGTGTGGGGAGCCAAGAGACCCAGTACTTC. It codes for CASSVGSQETQYF.

V usage is TRBV14 and J usage is TRBJ2-7, with 8 positions matching TRBD2. J was trimmed by 0 bases and V by 0 bases; bases with no gene match: 7. CDR1 is SGHDN and CDR2 is FVKESK in the germline V gene. The CDR3 totals 17 residues. CDR3 protein: CASSQEVGAGGSYEQYF. CDR3 sequence (DNA): TGTGCCAGCAGCCAAGAAGTGGGCGCGGGAGGCTCCTACGAGCAGTACTTC.